This T cell receptor beta chain was recorded in a study of control samples from healthy donors and cancer patients. TCRdb's copy holds only in-frame clones and misses some; the assay was immunoSEQ multiplex PCR. The data contain about 71,000 clones, roughly 89% of them seen just once; the ten biggest clones take up around 19%. CDR1 and CDR2 from the germline V gene are KGHDR and SFDVKD. This CDR3 comprises 15 residues. Trimming cost V 4 bases and J 4 bases; bases outside gene matches: 5. The chain recombines TRBV24-1 with TRBJ2-5; 10 bases are shared with TRBD1. Material for sequencing was PBMCs. This sequence originates from a man in his sixties with lung cancer. DNA for the CDR3: TGTGCCACCAGTGACCCTGGACAGGGGGGAGAGACCCAGTACTTC. It yields the protein CATSDPGQGGETQYF.